A selection of T cell receptor beta chains follows, all from one sample in a study of identical twins. TCRdb independently ran MiXCR on the 5' RACE reads; one entry per CDR3 protein. The sample contains 1.5 million or so distinct CDR3 sequences, roughly 35% of which appear only once. Sample: cord blood. These TCRs come from a newborn girl in good health. CDR3s include the opening cysteine and the closing phenylalanine or tryptophan. The D gene is left open where the match is weak. The size field is filled for only some rows; it gives once, few, many or a size class.

CDR3: CASSSTSGRFYNEQYF
DNA: TGTGCCAGCAGTTCAACTAGCGGGAGGTTTTACAATGAGCAGTACTTC
D: TRBD2
size: NA
J: TRBJ2-7
V: TRBV28

CDR3: CSVEPGTDTQYF
DNA: TGCAGCGTTGAGCCAGGCACAGATACGCAGTATTTT
D: NA
size: many
J: TRBJ2-3
V: TRBV29-1

CDR3: CASSPRLRDSGTEAFF
DNA: TGTGCCAGCAGCCCACGACTCCGGGACTCGGGCACTGAAGCTTTCTTT
D: NA
size: few
J: TRBJ1-1
V: TRBV3-1

CDR3: CASSYDRGEQYF
DNA: TGTGCCAGCAGTTACGACAGGGGCGAGCAGTACTTC
D: TRBD1
size: NA
J: TRBJ2-7
V: TRBV7-6

CDR3: CSAERGTVYEQYF
DNA: TGCAGTGCCGAACGCGGGACGGTCTACGAGCAGTACTTC
D: NA
size: NA
J: TRBJ2-7
V: TRBV20-1

CDR3: CASSLGPHPFLAGGTRYNEQFF
DNA: TGTGCCAGCAGCTTGGGGCCCCATCCTTTTCTAGCGGGAGGAACAAGATACAATGAGCAGTTCTTC
D: TRBD2
size: NA
J: TRBJ2-1
V: TRBV5-6

CDR3: CASSGYLWGGEQFF
DNA: TGTGCCAGCAGCGGATACCTATGGGGGGGTGAGCAGTTCTTC
D: TRBD2
size: NA
J: TRBJ2-1
V: TRBV9

CDR3: CAWRGWGGPTDTQYF
DNA: TGTGCCTGGAGGGGATGGGGAGGCCCCACAGATACGCAGTATTTT
D: NA
size: few
J: TRBJ2-3
V: TRBV30

CDR3: CSARATSGTYNEQFF
DNA: TGCAGTGCTAGAGCCACTAGCGGGACCTACAATGAGCAGTTCTTC
D: TRBD2
size: few
J: TRBJ2-1
V: TRBV20-1

CDR3: CASIADGLARADTQYF
DNA: TGTGCCAGCATTGCCGATGGACTAGCGCGGGCAGATACGCAGTATTTT
D: TRBD2
size: NA
J: TRBJ2-3
V: TRBV2

CDR3: CASKEASGGNEQFF
DNA: TGCGCCAGCAAAGAGGCTAGCGGGGGCAATGAGCAGTTCTTC
D: TRBD2
size: few
J: TRBJ2-1
V: TRBV5-1

CDR3: CATSDLGLAGEGEQFF
DNA: TGTGCCACCAGTGATTTGGGGCTAGCGGGAGAAGGTGAGCAGTTCTTC
D: TRBD2
size: NA
J: TRBJ2-1
V: TRBV24-1